The present T cell receptor beta chain was sequenced within a study of T cells after posttransplantation cyclophosphamide. General observations from the study: Recipient CMV seropositivity and CMV reactivation strongly tracked TRB clonality. Donor CD8+ memory clones often dominated recipient blood repertoires at later times.

In its sample, this clone was seen many times. Antigen unknown. The CDR3 has 15 amino acids. Deletions cut 5 bases from V and 3 bases from J, with 16 bases between. Looked up from germline, CDR1 is MNHEY and CDR2 is SVGAGI. The table came from immunoSEQ multiplex PCR; TCRdb's copy has only in-frame clones and leaves some out. The sample is made up of under 50,000 clones, none counted only once. This sequence joins TRBV6-5 and TRBJ1-2, with no clear D. Sequencing was done on a sample of PBMCs. The receptor's source is a man aged 40-49 years in good health, CMV-negative, and a related stem cell transplant donor. Here the CDR3 reads CASSPAGSRDYGYTF. DNA of the CDR3: TGTGCCAGCAGTCCCGCGGGCAGCCGGGACTATGGCTACACCTTC.